The clone carrying this T cell receptor beta chain was seen repeatedly, ten times or more. Its antigen is still unknown. The data are from a study of early T cells in non-severe SARS-CoV-2 infection. Study-level information: Alpha and beta chains were unpaired, from unsorted whole-blood bulk RNA.

Overall study findings and caveats: In VDJdb matching, anti-spike CD8 responses were favored while private and CD4 specificities went missing.

Losses at the gene ends were 0 bases for V and 8 bases for J; bases not matched to a gene: 9. This CDR3 has 16 amino acids. Attachment of unique molecular identifiers was made to individual cDNA molecules. TCRdb analysed the 5' RACE reads with MiXCR anew, one entry per CDR3 protein. The sample lists about 37,000 distinct CDR3 sequences, 5.4% occurring once. J is TRBJ2-1 and V is TRBV5-3; 9 bases match TRBD2. TRBV5-3 is classed as an ORF, of uncertain function. This clonotype was obtained from an adult who was a healthcare worker with PCR-confirmed SARS-CoV-2 infection or an uninfected control (not recorded which). Material: whole blood, obtained at baseline. The CDR3, as DNA: TGTGCCAGAAGCTTGGATGGTAGCGGGAGTATCCATGAGCAGTTCTTC. Its translation: CARSLDGSGSIHEQFF.